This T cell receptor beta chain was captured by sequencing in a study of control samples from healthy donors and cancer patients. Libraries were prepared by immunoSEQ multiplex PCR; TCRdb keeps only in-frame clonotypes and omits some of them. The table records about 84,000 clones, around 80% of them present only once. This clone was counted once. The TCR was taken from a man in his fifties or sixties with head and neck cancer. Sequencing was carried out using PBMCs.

The CDR3 DNA is TGCGCCAGCAGCCAAGAACTTCGGGGGCTAGAGGCTGAAGCTTTCTTT. As protein: CASSQELRGLEAEAFF. This sequence joins TRBV4-1 and TRBJ1-1; tentatively, D is TRBD1 (6 bases). Germline CDR1 MGHRA, CDR2 YSYEKL. The V gene lost 0 bases and the J gene lost 6 bases, with 17 bases spanning the gap. The CDR3 has 16 amino acids.